The clone carrying this T cell receptor (beta chain) was found a few times. This entry is derived from a study of blood T cell repertoires in COVID-19. In the study overall: There were acute and convalescent COVID-19 samples, and they came from the United States, Italy and Spain. The analysed material was cDNA or gDNA that came from T cells, B-cell-depleted T cells, or PBMCs.

Source study methods: Reference gene primers were amplified, and this amplification served to estimate nucleated cell counts. Produced via immunoSEQ multiplex PCR; TCRdb's table is partial and in-frame only. For V, J and clone size, that table is used; D and trimming come from the DNA. The table lists 150,000 to 190,000 clones, 84% of them singletons. CDR3 length: 13 amino acids. CDR1 and CDR2 (germline): SGHAT, FQNNGV. With 5 bases clipped from V and 6 bases from J, the junction kept 6 bases outside the gene matches. The sequencing input was peripheral blood. This sequence originates from a woman aged 45-60 years with acute or convalescent COVID-19. The chain employs TRBV11-2 and TRBJ2-5; 7 bases fit TRBD1. The DNA for the CDR3 is TGTGCCAGCAGCGTCGACAGGGTGCAGACCCAGTACTTC. Its protein is CASSVDRVQTQYF.